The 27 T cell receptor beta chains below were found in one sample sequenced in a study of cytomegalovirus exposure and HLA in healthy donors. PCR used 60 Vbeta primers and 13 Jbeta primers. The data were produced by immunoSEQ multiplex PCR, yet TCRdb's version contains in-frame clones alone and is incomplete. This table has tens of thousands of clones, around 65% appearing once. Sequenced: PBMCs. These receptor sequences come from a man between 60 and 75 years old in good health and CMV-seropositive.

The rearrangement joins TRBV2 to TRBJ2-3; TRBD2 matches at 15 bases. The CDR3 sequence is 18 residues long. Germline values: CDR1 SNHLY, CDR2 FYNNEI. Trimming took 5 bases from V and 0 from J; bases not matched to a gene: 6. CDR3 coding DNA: TGTGCCAGCAGTTACGGGACTAGCGGGGGGACTAGCACAGATACGCAGTATTTT. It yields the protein CASSYGTSGGTSTDTQYF. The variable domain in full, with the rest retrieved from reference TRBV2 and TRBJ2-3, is EPEVTQTPSHQVTQMGQEVILRCVPISNHLYFYWYRQILGQKVEFLVSFYNNEISEKSEIFDDQFSVERPDGSNFTLKIRSTKLEDSAMYFCASSYGTSGGTSTDTQYFGPGTRLTVL.

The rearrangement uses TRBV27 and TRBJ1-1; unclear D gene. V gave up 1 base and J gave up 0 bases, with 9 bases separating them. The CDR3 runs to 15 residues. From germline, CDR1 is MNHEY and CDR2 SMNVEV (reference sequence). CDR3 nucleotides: TGTGCCAGCAGTTTATGGGCTACACTGAACACTGAAGCTTTCTTT. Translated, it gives CASSLWATLNTEAFF.

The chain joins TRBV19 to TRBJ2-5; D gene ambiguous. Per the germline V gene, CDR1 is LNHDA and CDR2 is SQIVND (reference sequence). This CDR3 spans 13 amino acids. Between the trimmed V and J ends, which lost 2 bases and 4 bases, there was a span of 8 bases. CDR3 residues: CASSISRLETQYF. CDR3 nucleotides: TGTGCCAGTAGTATATCCAGGCTAGAGACCCAGTACTTC. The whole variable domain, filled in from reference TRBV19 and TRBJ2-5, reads DGGITQSPKYLFRKEGQNVTLSCEQNLNHDAMYWYRQDPGQGLRLIYYSQIVNDFQKGDIAEGYSVSREKKESFPLTVTSAQKNPTAFYLCASSISRLETQYFGPGTRLLVL.

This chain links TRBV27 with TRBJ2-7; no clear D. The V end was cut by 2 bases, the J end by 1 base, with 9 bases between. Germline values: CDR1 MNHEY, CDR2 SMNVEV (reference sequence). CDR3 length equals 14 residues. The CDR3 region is CASSLSPNSYEQYF. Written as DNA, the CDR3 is TGTGCCAGCAGTTTAAGCCCGAATTCCTACGAGCAGTACTTC.

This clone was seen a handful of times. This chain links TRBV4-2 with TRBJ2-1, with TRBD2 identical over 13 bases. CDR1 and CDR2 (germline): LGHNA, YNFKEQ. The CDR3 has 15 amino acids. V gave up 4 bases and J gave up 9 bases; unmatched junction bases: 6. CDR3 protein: CASSPGTSGASEQFF. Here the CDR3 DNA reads TGTGCCAGCAGCCCAGGGACTAGCGGGGCGAGTGAGCAGTTCTTC.

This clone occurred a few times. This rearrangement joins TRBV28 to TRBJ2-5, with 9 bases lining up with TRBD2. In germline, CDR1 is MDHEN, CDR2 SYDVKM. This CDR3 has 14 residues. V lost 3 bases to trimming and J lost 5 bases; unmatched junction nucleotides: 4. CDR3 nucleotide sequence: TGTGCCAGCAGTTTCAAGCGGGAGGAGGAGACCCAGTACTTC. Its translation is CASSFKREEETQYF.

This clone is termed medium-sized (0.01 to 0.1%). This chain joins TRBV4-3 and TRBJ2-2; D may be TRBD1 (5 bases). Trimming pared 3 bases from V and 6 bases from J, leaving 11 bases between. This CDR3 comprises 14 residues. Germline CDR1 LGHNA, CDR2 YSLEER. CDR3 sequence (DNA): TGCGCCAGCAGCCAGGAGCAGGGCCCCGGGGAGCTGTTTTTT. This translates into CASSQEQGPGELFF.

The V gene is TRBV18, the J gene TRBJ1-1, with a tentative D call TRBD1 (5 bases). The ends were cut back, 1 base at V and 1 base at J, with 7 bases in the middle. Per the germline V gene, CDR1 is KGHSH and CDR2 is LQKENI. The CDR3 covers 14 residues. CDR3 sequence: CASSPRGENTEAFF. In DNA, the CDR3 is TGTGCCAGCTCACCACGGGGGGAGAACACTGAAGCTTTCTTT.

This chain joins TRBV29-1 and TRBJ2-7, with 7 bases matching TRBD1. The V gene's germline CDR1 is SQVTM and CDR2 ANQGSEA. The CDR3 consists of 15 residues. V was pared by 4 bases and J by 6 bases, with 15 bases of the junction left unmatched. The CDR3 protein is CSVAPSLGGLGEQYF. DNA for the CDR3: TGCAGCGTTGCACCCTCGCTAGGGGGCTTGGGCGAGCAGTACTTC.

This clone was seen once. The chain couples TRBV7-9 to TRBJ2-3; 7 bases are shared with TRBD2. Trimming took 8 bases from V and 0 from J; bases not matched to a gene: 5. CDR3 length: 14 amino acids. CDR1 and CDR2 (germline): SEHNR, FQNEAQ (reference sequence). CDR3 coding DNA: TGTGCCAGCGGGGAGGGACTCAGCACAGATACGCAGTATTTT. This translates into CASGEGLSTDTQYF.

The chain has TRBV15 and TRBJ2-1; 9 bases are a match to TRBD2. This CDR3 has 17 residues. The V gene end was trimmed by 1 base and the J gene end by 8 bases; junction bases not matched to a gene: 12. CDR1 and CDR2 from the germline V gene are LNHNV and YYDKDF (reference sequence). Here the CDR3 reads CATSRVPEAGGRDEQFF. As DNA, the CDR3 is TGTGCCACCAGCAGAGTCCCGGAAGCGGGAGGACGGGATGAGCAGTTCTTC.

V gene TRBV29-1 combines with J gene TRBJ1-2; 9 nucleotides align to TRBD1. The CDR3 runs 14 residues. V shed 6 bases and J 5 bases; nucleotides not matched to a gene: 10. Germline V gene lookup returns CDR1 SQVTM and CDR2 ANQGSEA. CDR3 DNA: TGCAGCGTGTCACTGGGACAGGGCACTTATGGCTACACCTTC. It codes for CSVSLGQGTYGYTF. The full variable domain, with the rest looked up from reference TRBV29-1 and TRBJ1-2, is SAVISQKPSRDICQRGTSLTIQCQVDSQVTMMFWYRQQPGQSLTLIATANQGSEATYESGFVIDKFPISRPNLTFSTLTVSNMSPEDSSIYLCSVSLGQGTYGYTFGSGTRLTVV.

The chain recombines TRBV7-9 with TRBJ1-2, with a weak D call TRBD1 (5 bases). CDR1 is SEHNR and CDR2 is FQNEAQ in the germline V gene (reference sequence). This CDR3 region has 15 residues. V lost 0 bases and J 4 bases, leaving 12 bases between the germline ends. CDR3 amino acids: CASSLAMDTSYGYTF. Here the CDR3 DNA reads TGTGCCAGCAGCTTAGCGATGGACACGAGCTATGGCTACACCTTC.

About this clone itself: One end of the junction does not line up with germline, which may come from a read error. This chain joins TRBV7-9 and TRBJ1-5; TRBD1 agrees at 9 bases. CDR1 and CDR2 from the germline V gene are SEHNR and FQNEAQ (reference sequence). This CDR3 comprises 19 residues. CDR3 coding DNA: TGTTCCAGCAGCTCCAGCTATGAAGGGACAGGGAGCGGCAATCAGCCCCAGCATTTT. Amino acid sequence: CSSSSSYEGTGSGNQPQHF.

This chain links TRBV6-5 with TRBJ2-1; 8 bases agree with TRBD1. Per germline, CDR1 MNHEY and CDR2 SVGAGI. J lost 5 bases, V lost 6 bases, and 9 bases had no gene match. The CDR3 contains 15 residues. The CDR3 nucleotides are TGTGCCAGCAGCAAACAGGGGGATAGGGACAATGAGCAGTTCTTC. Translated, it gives CASSKQGDRDNEQFF.

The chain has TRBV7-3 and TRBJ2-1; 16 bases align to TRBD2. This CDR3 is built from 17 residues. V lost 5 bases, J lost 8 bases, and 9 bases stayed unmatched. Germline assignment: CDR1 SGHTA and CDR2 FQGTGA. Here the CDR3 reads CASSIGTSGRALDEQFF. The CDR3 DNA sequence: TGTGCCAGCAGCATTGGGACTAGCGGGAGGGCCTTGGATGAGCAGTTCTTC.

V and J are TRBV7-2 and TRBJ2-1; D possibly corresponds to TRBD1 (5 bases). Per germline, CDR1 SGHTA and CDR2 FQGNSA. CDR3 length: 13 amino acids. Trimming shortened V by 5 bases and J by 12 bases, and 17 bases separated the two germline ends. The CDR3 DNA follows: TGTGCCAGCAGCCCCCCCGGCAGGGTAGGGCAGTTCTTC. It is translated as CASSPPGRVGQFF. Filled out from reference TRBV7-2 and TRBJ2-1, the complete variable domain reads GAGVSQSPSNKVTEKGKDVELRCDPISGHTALYWYRQSLGQGLEFLIYFQGNSAPDKSGLPSDRFSAERTGGSVSTLTIQRTQQEDSAVYLCASSPPGRVGQFFGPGTRLTVL.

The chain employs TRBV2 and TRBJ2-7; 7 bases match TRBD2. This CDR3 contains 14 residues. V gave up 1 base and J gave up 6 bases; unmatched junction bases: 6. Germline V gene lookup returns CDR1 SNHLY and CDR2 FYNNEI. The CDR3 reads CASSEEGGSSEQYF. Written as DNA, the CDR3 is TGTGCCAGCAGTGAAGAAGGCGGGAGTAGCGAGCAGTACTTC. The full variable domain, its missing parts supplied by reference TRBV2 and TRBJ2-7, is EPEVTQTPSHQVTQMGQEVILRCVPISNHLYFYWYRQILGQKVEFLVSFYNNEISEKSEIFDDQFSVERPDGSNFTLKIRSTKLEDSAMYFCASSEEGGSSEQYFGPGTRLTVT.

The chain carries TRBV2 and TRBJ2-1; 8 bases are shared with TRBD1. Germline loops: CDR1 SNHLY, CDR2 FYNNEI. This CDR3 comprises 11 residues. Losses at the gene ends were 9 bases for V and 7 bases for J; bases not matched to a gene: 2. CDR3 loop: CARRTGNEQFF. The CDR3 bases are TGTGCCAGGAGGACAGGGAATGAGCAGTTCTTC.

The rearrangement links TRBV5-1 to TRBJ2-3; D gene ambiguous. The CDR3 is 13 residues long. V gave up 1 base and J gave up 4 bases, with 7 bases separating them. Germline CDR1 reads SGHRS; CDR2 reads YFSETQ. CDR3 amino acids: CASSLPTADTQYF. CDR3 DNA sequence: TGCGCCAGCAGCTTGCCCACTGCAGATACGCAGTATTTT.

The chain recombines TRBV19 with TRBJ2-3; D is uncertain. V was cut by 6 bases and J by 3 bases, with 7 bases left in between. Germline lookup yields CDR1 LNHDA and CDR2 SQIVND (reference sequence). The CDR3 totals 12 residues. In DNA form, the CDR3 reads TGTGCCAGTAGCTGGAGTACAGATACGCAGTATTTT. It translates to CASSWSTDTQYF.

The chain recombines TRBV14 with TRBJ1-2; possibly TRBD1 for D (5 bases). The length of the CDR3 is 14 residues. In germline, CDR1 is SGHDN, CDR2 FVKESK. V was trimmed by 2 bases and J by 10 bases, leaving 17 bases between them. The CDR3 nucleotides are TGTGCCAGCAGCCAACTGGGGGGATCGCACAACTACACCTTC. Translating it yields CASSQLGGSHNYTF.

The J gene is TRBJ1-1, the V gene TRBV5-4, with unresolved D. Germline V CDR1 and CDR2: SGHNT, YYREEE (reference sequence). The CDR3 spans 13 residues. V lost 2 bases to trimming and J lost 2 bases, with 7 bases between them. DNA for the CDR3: TGTGCCAGCAGCTTCGTTTTAAACACTGAAGCTTTCTTT. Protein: CASSFVLNTEAFF.

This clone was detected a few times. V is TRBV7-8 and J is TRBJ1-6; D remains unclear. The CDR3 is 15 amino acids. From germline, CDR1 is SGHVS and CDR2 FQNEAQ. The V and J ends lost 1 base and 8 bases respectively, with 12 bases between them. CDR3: CASSLVPQEDSPLHF. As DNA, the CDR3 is TGTGCCAGCAGCTTAGTGCCTCAGGAGGATTCACCCCTCCACTTT.

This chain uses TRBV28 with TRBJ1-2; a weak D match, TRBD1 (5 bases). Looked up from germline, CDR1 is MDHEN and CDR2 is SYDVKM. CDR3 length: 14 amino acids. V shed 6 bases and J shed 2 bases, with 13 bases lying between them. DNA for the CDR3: TGTGCCAGCAGGCCCTCAGGGAGGAACTATGGCTACACCTTC. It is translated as CASRPSGRNYGYTF.

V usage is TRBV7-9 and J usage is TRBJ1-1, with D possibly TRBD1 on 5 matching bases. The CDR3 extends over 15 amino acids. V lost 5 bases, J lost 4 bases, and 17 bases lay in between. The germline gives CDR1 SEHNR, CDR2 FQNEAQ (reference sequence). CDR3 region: CASSPPGARSTEAFF. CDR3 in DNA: TGTGCCAGCAGCCCTCCTGGGGCTAGGTCCACTGAAGCTTTCTTT. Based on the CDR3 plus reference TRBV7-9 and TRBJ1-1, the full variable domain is DTGVSQNPRHKITKRGQNVTFRCDPISEHNRLYWYRQTLGQGPEFLTYFQNEAQLEKSRLLSDRFSAERPKGSFSTLEIQRTEQGDSAMYLCASSPPGARSTEAFFGQGTRLTVV.

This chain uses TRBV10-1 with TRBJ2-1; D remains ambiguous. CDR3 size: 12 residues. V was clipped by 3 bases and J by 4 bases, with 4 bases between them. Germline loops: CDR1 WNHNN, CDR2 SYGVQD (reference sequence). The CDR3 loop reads CASSDGYNEQFF. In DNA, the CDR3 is TGCGCCAGCAGTGACGGTTACAATGAGCAGTTCTTC.